These T cell receptor beta chains were read from a single sample in a study of blood T cell repertoires in COVID-19. Measured with immunoSEQ multiplex PCR; TCRdb has only the in-frame clones, and not every one. The top ten hold approximately 1.5% of the sample, which has about 430,000 clones, around nine tenths seen once. Sequencing was carried out using PBMCs or T cells enriched from blood (not recorded which). The receptors here all came from a woman aged 18-29 years who had been exposed to COVID-19. Both conserved end residues are part of each CDR3. A D gene is named only where the DNA matches it firmly. Not every row has a clone size; where given, it reads once, few, many or a size class.

D | J | size | V | DNA | CDR3
NA | TRBJ1-1 | NA | TRBV28 | TGTGCCAGCAGTCCCCCAGGTGGGGCCCGGAACACTGAAGCTTTCTTT | CASSPPGGARNTEAFF
NA | TRBJ1-2 | NA | TRBV6-5 | TGTGCCAGCAGTTACGGACAAGCCCACGGAAATGGCTACACCTTC | CASSYGQAHGNGYTF
NA | TRBJ2-2 | few | TRBV4-3 | TGCGCCAGCAGCCAAGTGCGCGGGGAGCTGTTTTTT | CASSQVRGELFF
NA | TRBJ2-5 | NA | TRBV18 | TGTGCCAGCTCACTAGACACCCAAGAGACCCAGTACTTC | CASSLDTQETQYF
NA | TRBJ2-7 | NA | TRBV9 | TGTGCCAGCAGCAAAACTCCCTCTCACGAGCAGTACTTC | CASSKTPSHEQYF
NA | TRBJ2-3 | NA | TRBV4-2 | TGTGCCAGCAGCCAAACCCCCTCAGACACAGATACGCAGTATTTT | CASSQTPSDTDTQYF
TRBD2 | TRBJ2-7 | few | TRBV23-1 | TGCGCCAGGCTATCTAGCGGGGGCTACGAGCAGTACTTC | CARLSSGGYEQYF
NA | TRBJ2-7 | NA | TRBV15 | TGTGCCACCAGCAGAGTAGGGGGCTCCTACGAGCAGTACTTC | CATSRVGGSYEQYF
NA | TRBJ2-1 | NA | TRBV5-1 | TGCGCCAGCAGCTTGGCCGCGGATAATGAGCAGTTCTTC | CASSLAADNEQFF
NA | TRBJ2-3 | NA | TRBV6-5 | TGTGCCAGCACCTCGGCAGGGGGGAATACAGATACGCAGTATTTT | CASTSAGGNTDTQYF
NA | TRBJ2-7 | NA | TRBV14 | TGTGCCAGCAGCCTCGCGCAAGAGCAGTACTTC | CASSLAQEQYF
NA | TRBJ1-1 | NA | TRBV13 | TGTGCCAGCAGCTTGGCGGGCACTGAAGCTTTCTTT | CASSLAGTEAFF
NA | TRBJ1-1 | NA | TRBV28 | TGTGCCAGCAGGCAGGTAGTGAACACTGAAGCTTTCTTT | CASRQVVNTEAFF
NA | TRBJ2-5 | NA | TRBV5-1 | TGCGCCAGCTTCCGGGGGACAGCACAAGAGACCCAGTACTTC | CASFRGTAQETQYF
NA | TRBJ1-3 | NA | TRBV18 | TGTGCCAGCTCACCGGTTCGGGAAGACTCTGGAAACACCATATATTTT | CASSPVREDSGNTIYF
NA | TRBJ2-6 | NA | TRBV11-2 | TGTGCCAGCAGCTCAAACAGGGCTGGGGCCAACGTCCTGACTTTC | CASSSNRAGANVLTF
NA | TRBJ2-7 | NA | TRBV18 | TGTGCCAGCTCACCACAAGGGACACGGTTCTCCTACGAGCAGTACTTC | CASSPQGTRFSYEQYF
TRBD1 | TRBJ1-5 | NA | TRBV19 | TGTGCCAGTAGTATAGTACAGGGGGCTTTGAGCAATCAGCCCCAGCATTTT | CASSIVQGALSNQPQHF
TRBD1 | TRBJ2-2 | NA | TRBV28 | TGTGCCAGCAGTCCCACTTCACCTGGACAGGGAAGTACCGGGGAGCTGTTTTTT | CASSPTSPGQGSTGELFF
TRBD2 | TRBJ2-3 | NA | TRBV6-5 | TGTGCCAGCAGAGACCGGGGGGGGACAGATACGCAGTATTTT | CASRDRGGTDTQYF
TRBD2 | TRBJ2-1 | NA | TRBV24-1 | TGTGCCACCAGTGATGCTAGCGGGCGCTACAATGAGCAGTTCTTC | CATSDASGRYNEQFF
NA | TRBJ1-5 | once | TRBV5-6 | TGTGCCAGCAGCTTGGCGACAGGCGGTGAGGGCAATCAGCCCCAGCATTTT | CASSLATGGEGNQPQHF
NA | TRBJ1-5 | NA | TRBV18 | TGTGCCAGCTCACCAGGGGGCGGGCAGCCCCAGCATTTT | CASSPGGGQPQHF
TRBD1 | TRBJ2-7 | NA | TRBV5-4 | TGTGCCAGCAGCCCGACAGGGGGCGAGAGGGAGCAGTACTTC | CASSPTGGEREQYF
TRBD2 | TRBJ2-2 | once | TRBV7-9 | TGTGCCAGCAGCCGGATACCGGGACTAGCTATCGGGGAGCTGTTTTTT | CASSRIPGLAIGELFF
TRBD1 | TRBJ1-2 | once | TRBV7-8 | TGTGCCAGCAGCTTAGACGACAGGGGGTTGGGTGGCTACACCTTC | CASSLDDRGLGGYTF
TRBD1 | TRBJ2-1 | NA | TRBV29-1 | TGCAGCGGTCGGACAGGGGGTTACAATGAGCAGTTCTTC | CSGRTGGYNEQFF
TRBD1 | TRBJ1-5 | NA | TRBV28 | TGTGCCAGCAGTTTGGACAGGCAACTCAATCAGCCCCAGCATTTT | CASSLDRQLNQPQHF
NA | TRBJ2-5 | NA | TRBV7-9 | TGTGCCAGCAGCTTGGGAGCGTTTTCGAGGGAGACCCAGTACTTC | CASSLGAFSRETQYF
TRBD1 | TRBJ1-2 | NA | TRBV15 | TGTGCCACCAGCTCCAGAGTACAGGGGGCTGTTGGCTACACCTTC | CATSSRVQGAVGYTF
NA | TRBJ2-5 | NA | TRBV5-6 | TGTGCCAGCAGCTTGGATGACTACCAAGAGACCCAGTACTTC | CASSLDDYQETQYF
TRBD2 | TRBJ2-2 | NA | TRBV27 | TGTGCCAGCAGTTCCGCGGGTAGCGGGAGAGTGGGCGGGGAGCTGTTTTTT | CASSSAGSGRVGGELFF
NA | TRBJ1-3 | NA | TRBV5-1 | TGCGCCAGCAGCTTGGCGGGGGGACTCAACACCATATATTTT | CASSLAGGLNTIYF
TRBD2 | TRBJ2-7 | few | TRBV5-1 | TGCGCCAGCAGCTTGGATCCTTCTGGCGGGAGCGCCGAGCAGTACTTC | CASSLDPSGGSAEQYF
TRBD1 | TRBJ1-3 | NA | TRBV9 | TGTGCCAGCAGCGGGGGACAGGGGGGTTCGGGCTCTGGAAACACCATATATTTT | CASSGGQGGSGSGNTIYF
TRBD1 | TRBJ2-7 | NA | TRBV2 | TGTGCCAGCAGTCGGGACAGATCCTACGAGCAGTACTTC | CASSRDRSYEQYF
NA | TRBJ1-2 | NA | TRBV2 | TGTGCCAGCAGGGACTCCTTGGAGTATGGCTACACCTTC | CASRDSLEYGYTF
TRBD1 | TRBJ2-7 | NA | TRBV29-1 | TGCAGCGGTGGACAGGTTAGCTACGAGCAGTACTTC | CSGGQVSYEQYF
TRBD1 | TRBJ1-2 | NA | TRBV5-1 | TGCGCCAGCAGCCTAACAGGGGACAGTGGCTACACCTTC | CASSLTGDSGYTF
NA | TRBJ2-2 | NA | TRBV9 | TGTGCCAGCAGCGTAGGGAGGGGTTCGAACACCGGGGAGCTGTTTTTT | CASSVGRGSNTGELFF
TRBD2 | TRBJ2-7 | NA | TRBV4-2 | TGTGCCAGCAGCCCATCCTTGACTAGCGGGGGCTCCTACGAGCAGTACTTC | CASSPSLTSGGSYEQYF
TRBD2 | TRBJ2-3 | NA | TRBV7-2 | TGTGCCAGCAGCTTTAGGGGAAGGAGCGGGGGGCCCACAGATACGCAGTATTTT | CASSFRGRSGGPTDTQYF
TRBD1 | TRBJ1-5 | NA | TRBV19 | TGTGCCAGTTCCGACAGGGAATATCAGCCCCAGCATTTT | CASSDREYQPQHF
TRBD1 | TRBJ1-6 | NA | TRBV27 | TGTGCCAGCAGTCAAAACAGGGGCTCGCGATCACCCCTCCACTTT | CASSQNRGSRSPLHF
TRBD1 | TRBJ1-2 | NA | TRBV24-1 | TGTGCCACCAGTGACCCGACCGGGACAGCCAATGGCTACACCTTC | CATSDPTGTANGYTF
NA | TRBJ2-2 | NA | TRBV7-9 | TGTGCCACTAGCCCCCCTAGCGTGGAGCTGTTTTTT | CATSPPSVELFF
NA | TRBJ2-5 | once | TRBV5-1 | TGCGCCAGCAGCTTATATAGCTTAATTCAAGAGACCCAGTACTTC | CASSLYSLIQETQYF
NA | TRBJ1-2 | NA | TRBV28 | TGTGCCAGCAGTTTCCTTGGTTCAGTCCACTATGGCTACACCTTC | CASSFLGSVHYGYTF
NA | TRBJ2-5 | few | TRBV6-5 | TGTGCCAGCAGTTACAGCGCAGAAGAGACCCAGTACTTC | CASSYSAEETQYF
TRBD2 | TRBJ2-3 | NA | TRBV4-1 | TGCGCCAGCAGCCCAAGCCGGGGGAGGGCCGCAGATACGCAGTATTTT | CASSPSRGRAADTQYF
TRBD2 | TRBJ2-7 | NA | TRBV7-2 | TGTGCCAGCAGCTTAAGGGGAAGCGGGAGTGCATACGAGCAGTACTTC | CASSLRGSGSAYEQYF
NA | TRBJ2-3 | NA | TRBV19 | TGTGCCAGTAGTATAAATAAACTTCACACAGATACGCAGTATTTT | CASSINKLHTDTQYF
TRBD2 | TRBJ2-2 | NA | TRBV29-1 | TGCAGCGTTGATCTAGCGGGAAACACCGGGGAGCTGTTTTTT | CSVDLAGNTGELFF
NA | TRBJ1-2 | NA | TRBV27 | TGTGCCAGCAGTCCCAAAGGGACAAGTGGCTACACCTTC | CASSPKGTSGYTF